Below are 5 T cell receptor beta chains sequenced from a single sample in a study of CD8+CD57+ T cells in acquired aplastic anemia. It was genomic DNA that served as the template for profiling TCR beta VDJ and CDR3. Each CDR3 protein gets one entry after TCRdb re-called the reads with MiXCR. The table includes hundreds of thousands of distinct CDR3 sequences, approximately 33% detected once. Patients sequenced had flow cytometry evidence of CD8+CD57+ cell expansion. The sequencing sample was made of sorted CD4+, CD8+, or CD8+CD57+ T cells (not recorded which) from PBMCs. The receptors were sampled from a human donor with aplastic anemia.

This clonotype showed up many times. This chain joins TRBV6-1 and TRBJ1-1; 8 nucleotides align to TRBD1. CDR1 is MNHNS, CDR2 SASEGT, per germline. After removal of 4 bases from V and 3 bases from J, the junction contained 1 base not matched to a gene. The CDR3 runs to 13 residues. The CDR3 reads CASSGQGYTEAFF. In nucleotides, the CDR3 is TGTGCCAGCAGTGGACAGGGGTACACTGAAGCTTTCTTT.

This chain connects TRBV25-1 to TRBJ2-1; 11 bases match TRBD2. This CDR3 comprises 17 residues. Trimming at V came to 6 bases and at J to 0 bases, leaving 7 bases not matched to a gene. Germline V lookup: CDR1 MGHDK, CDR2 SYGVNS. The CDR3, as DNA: TGTGCCAGCAGCCCTGGGACTAGCGGCAGCTCCTACAATGAGCAGTTCTTC. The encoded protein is CASSPGTSGSSYNEQFF.

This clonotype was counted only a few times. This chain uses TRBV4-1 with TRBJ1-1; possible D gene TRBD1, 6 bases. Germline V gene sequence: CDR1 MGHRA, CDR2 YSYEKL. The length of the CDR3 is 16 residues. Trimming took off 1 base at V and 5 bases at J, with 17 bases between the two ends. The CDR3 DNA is TGCGCCAGCAGCCAAGGAATGGCAGGGGTTATGACTGAAGCTTTCTTT. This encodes CASSQGMAGVMTEAFF.

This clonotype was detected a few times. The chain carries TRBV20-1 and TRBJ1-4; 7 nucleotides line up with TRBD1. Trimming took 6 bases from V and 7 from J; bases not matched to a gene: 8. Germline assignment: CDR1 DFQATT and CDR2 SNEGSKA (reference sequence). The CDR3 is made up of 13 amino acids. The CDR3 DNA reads TGCAGTGCGGTCGGGTACAGGGGTGAAAAACTGTTTTTT. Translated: CSAVGYRGEKLFF.

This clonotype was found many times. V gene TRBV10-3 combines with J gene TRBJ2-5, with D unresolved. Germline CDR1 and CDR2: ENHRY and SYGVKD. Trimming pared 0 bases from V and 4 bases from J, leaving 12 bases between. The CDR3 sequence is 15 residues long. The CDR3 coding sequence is TGTGCCATCAGTGAGTCGGTGACGAGCAGAGAGACCCAGTACTTC. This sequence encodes CAISESVTSRETQYF.